This TCR beta chain was found in a study of glioma-infiltrating T cells (dated by TCRdb to 2016 to 2017). Study-wide context: The study sequenced TCR alpha- and beta-chain repertoires from glioma tissue, from non-neoplastic brain tissue and from matched peripheral blood mononuclear cells. Three low-grade glioma patients, several primary glioblastoma patients, and three non-glioma patients who contributed non-neoplastic brain tissue made up the paired cohort. To gauge divergence between tissue and blood T-cell populations, every tissue-infiltrating repertoire was compared against the peripheral blood repertoire from the same patient.

TCR alpha and beta CDR3 regions were amplified with the iRepertoire nested amplicon-rescue multiplex PCR (arm-PCR) platform from RNA. The input for one-step reverse transcription and amplification was roughly 90-450 ng of either tissue mRNA or PBMC total RNA. After bead purification, a secondary multiplex PCR added Illumina adapters, and libraries were gel-purified between 200 and 400 bp. Libraries carried internal 6-nucleotide barcodes used for demultiplexing. Sequencing of libraries was performed on an Illumina MiSeq with 2x220 or 2x250 nucleotide paired-end reads. From the authors' description of their analysis: FLASH 1.2.11 was used to merge paired reads, and BWA-MEM then aligned the reads to the GRCh37 human genome before TRA and TRB reads were extracted. For V and J assignment, an IMGT-derived reference of cassette sequences and CDR3 motifs that included pseudogenes was used. Reads were translated in three frames, and productive CDR3s were defined by a C…FGXG motif without stop codons. Clonotypes were defined as unique combinations of V-J cassette pair and CDR3 amino acid sequence. Reads were filtered by Hamming distance, thresholded by each sample's sequence error rate in mapped regions. Using fastp trimming at Q25 and MiXCR clonotype assembly, TCRdb reanalyzed the public sequencing data and kept in-frame beta chains. Merged by CDR3 protein, the rows form single entries marked with the most common genes and DNA. TCRdb's processing, not the study's, gives the V and J calls here. Counted in this sample were tens of thousands of distinct CDR3 sequences; roughly 23% of them appeared once. The ten largest clones add up to over 5.5% of the sample.

What the study reported, not specific to this receptor: VJ-independent divergence between tissue and blood was found to be below expectation in non-neoplastic patients but above expectation in all gliomas, particularly low-grade gliomas. Very few CDR3 sequences were shared between tissue and blood, attributed to high CDR3 diversity and limited sampling. Small numbers underpinned the group comparisons: roughly 8 glioblastoma patients, three low-grade glioma patients and three non-neoplastic patients.

This clonotype was seen at least ten times. Its antigen is unknown. Base qualities are not at hand, and no much larger clone is one base apart. The sequence derives from a human donor with low-grade glioma or glioblastoma, undergoing nonglioma brain surgery, or in good health (not recorded which). The sample comprised glioma tissue, nonneoplastic brain tissue, or PBMCs (not recorded which).

In nucleotides, the sequence is TGTGCCAGCAGCCAAGAACTAGTTGACTACGAGCAGTACTTC. The translation is CASSQELVDYEQYF. The chain uses TRBV4-2 and TRBJ2-7, with TRBD2 perhaps the D gene, on 5 matching bases. The germline V gene provides CDR1 LGHNA and CDR2 YNFKEQ. There are 14 amino acids in the CDR3, from cysteine to phenylalanine inclusive. Only the CDR3 part of the read is kept: 42 bases, read in frame from the first base. Between the V and J ends, shortened by 0 bases and 3 bases respectively, the junction contains 9 bases.